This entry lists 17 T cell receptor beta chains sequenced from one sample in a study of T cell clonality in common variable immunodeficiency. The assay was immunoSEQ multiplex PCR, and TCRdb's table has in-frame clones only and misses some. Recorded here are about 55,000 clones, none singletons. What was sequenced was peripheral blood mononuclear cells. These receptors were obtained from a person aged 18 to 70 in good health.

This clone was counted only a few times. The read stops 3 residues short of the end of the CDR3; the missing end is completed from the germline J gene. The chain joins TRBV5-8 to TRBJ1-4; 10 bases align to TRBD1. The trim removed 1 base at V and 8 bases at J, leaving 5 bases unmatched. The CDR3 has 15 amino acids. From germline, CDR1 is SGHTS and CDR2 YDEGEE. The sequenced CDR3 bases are TGTGCCAGCAGCTTGCGTGGGACAGGGGCGGAAAAA. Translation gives CASSLRGTGAEK. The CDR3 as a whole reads CASSLRGTGAEKLFF.

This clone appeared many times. The part of the CDR3 DNA that was read is TGTGCCAGCAGGCTTCATGGGGGGGGG. This sequence encodes CASRLHGGG. From start to end, the CDR3 is CASRLHGGGYTF. This chain connects TRBV27 to TRBJ1-2; possible D gene TRBD1, 5 bases. The sequence runs out 3 residues before the end of the CDR3; the remainder is reconstructed from the germline J gene. The germline gives CDR1 MNHEY, CDR2 SMNVEV (reference sequence). This CDR3 region has 12 residues.

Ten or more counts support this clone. This CDR3 is CASSPPYYEQYF. Partial CDR3 DNA: TGTGCCAGCTCACCACCCTATTACGAG. The gene calls are TRBV18 and TRBJ2-7; no clear D gene. The missing CDR3 end, 3 residues past where the read stops, is filled in from the germline J gene. Trimming cost V 0 bases and J 4 bases, with 4 bases left between them. Germline V gene lookup returns CDR1 KGHSH and CDR2 LQKENI. This CDR3 is built from 12 residues. Full variable domain (outside the CDR3, taken from reference TRBV18 and TRBJ2-7): NAGVMQNPRHLVRRRGQEARLRCSPMKGHSHVYWYRQLPEEGLKFMVYLQKENIIDESGMPKERFSAEFPKEGPSILRIQQVVRGDSAAYFCASSPPYYEQYFGPGTRLTVT.

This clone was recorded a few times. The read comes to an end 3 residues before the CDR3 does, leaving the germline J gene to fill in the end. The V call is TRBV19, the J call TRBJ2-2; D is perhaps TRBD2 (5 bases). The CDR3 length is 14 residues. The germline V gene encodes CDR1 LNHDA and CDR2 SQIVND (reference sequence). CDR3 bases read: TGTGCCAGTAGTATAGGCTTCGGGGTTGAAAAG. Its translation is CASSIGFGVEK. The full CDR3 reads CASSIGFGVEKLFF.

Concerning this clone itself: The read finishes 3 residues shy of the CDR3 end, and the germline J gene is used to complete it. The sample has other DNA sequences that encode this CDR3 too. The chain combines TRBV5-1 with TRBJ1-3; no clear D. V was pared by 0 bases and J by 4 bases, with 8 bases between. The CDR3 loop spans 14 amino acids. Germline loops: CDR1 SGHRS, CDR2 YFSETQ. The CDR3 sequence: CASSLEGYGNTIYF. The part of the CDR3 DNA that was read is TGCGCCAGCAGCTTGGAGGGTTACGGAAACACC.

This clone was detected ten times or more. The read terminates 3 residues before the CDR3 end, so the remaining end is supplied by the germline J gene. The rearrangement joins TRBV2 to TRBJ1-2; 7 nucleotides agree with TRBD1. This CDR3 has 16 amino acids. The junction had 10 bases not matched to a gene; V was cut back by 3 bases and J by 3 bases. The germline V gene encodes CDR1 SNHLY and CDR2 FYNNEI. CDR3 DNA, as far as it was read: TGTGCCAGCAGTGATTATACCTGGACAGGAGACTATGGC. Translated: CASSDYTWTGDYG. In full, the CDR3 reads CASSDYTWTGDYGYTF.

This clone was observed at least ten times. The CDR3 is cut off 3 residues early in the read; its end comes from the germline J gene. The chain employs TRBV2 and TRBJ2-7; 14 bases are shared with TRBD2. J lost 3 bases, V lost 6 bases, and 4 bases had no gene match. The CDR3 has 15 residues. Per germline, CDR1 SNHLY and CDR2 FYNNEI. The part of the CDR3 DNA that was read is TGTGCCAGCAGCGCCGGGACTAGCGGGAGCTACGAG. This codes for CASSAGTSGSYE. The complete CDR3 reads CASSAGTSGSYEQYF. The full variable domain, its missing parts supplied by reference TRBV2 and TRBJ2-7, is EPEVTQTPSHQVTQMGQEVILRCVPISNHLYFYWYRQILGQKVEFLVSFYNNEISEKSEIFDDQFSVERPDGSNFTLKIRSTKLEDSAMYFCASSAGTSGSYEQYFGPGTRLTVT.

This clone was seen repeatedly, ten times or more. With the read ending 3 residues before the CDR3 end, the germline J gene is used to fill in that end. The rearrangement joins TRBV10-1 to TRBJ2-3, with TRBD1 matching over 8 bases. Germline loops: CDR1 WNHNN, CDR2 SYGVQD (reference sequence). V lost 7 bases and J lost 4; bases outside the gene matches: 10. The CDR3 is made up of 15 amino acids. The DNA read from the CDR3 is TGCGCCAGCACCGAGGGGACAGGCGGCGCAGATACG. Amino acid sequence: CASTEGTGGADT. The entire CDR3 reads CASTEGTGGADTQYF.

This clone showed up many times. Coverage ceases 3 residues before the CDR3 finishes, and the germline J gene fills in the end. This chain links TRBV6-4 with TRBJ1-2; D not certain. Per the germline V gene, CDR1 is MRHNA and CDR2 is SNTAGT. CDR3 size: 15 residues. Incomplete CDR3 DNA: TGTGCCAGCAGTGACGGACTAGCGGGAGCCAATGAG. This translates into CASSDGLAGANE. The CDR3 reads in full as CASSDGLAGANEYTF.

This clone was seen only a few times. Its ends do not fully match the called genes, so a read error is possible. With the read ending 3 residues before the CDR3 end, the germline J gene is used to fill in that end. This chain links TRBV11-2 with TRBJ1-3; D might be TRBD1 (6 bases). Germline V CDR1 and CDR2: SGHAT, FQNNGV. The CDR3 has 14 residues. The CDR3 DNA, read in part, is TGTGCCAGCAGCTTACGAGACGGACGGGACACG. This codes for CASSLRDGRDT. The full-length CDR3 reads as CASSLRDGRDTIYF.

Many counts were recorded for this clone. CDR3 in amino acids: CASSLGAASYNEQFF. The covered CDR3 bases are TGTGCCAGCAGCTTAGGAGCGGCCTCCTACAATGAG. The rearrangement links TRBV7-2 to TRBJ2-1; perhaps TRBD2 as D (5 bases). The CDR3 end falls 3 residues outside the read, so it is completed with the germline J gene. The CDR3 runs to 15 residues. V was pared by 1 base and J by 0 bases, with 7 bases between. Germline CDR1 SGHTA, CDR2 FQGNSA.

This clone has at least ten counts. Partial CDR3 DNA: TGTGCCAGCAACCTTAATACGGGACTAGCGGGGAGGGCG. This gives the protein CASNLNTGLAGRA. The whole CDR3 protein reads CASNLNTGLAGRAQYF. The chain joins TRBV27 to TRBJ2-3; TRBD2 matches at 13 bases. Sequencing ends 3 residues short of the CDR3 end; the germline J gene provides the rest. Germline CDR1 MNHEY, CDR2 SMNVEV (reference sequence). The CDR3 extends over 16 amino acids.

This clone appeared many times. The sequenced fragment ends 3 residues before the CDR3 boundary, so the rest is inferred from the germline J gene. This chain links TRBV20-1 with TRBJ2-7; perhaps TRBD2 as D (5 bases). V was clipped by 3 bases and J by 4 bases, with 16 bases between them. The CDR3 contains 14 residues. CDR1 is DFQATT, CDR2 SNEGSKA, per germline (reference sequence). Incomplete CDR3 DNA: TGCAGTGCTAGTCCCGAGACGAGGGCGTACGAG. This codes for CSASPETRAYE. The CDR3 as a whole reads CSASPETRAYEQYF.

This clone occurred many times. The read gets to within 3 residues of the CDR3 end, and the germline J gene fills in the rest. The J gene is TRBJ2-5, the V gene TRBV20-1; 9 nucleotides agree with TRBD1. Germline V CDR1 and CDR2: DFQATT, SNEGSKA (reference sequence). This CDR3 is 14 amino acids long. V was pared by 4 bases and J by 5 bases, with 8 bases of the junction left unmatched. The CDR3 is CSAKRDREYETQYF. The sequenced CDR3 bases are TGCAGTGCTAAAAGGGACAGGGAGTACGAGACC.

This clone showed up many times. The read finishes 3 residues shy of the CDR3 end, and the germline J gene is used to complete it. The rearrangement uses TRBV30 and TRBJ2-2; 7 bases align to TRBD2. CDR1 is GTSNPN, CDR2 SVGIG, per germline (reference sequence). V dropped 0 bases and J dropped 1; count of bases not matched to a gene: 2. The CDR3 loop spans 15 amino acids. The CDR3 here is CAWSVASGNTGELFF. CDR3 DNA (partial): TGTGCCTGGAGTGTTGCTAGCGGGAACACCGGGGAG.

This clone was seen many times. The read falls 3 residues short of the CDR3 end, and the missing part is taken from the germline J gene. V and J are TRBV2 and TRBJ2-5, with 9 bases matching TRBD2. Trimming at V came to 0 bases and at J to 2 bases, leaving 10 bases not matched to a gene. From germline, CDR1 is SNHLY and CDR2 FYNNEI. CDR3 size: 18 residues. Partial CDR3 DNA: TGTGCCAGCAGTGAAGCGTGGCTAGCGGGAAACCCACAAGAGACC. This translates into CASSEAWLAGNPQET. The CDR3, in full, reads CASSEAWLAGNPQETQYF. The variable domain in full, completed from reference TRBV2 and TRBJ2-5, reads EPEVTQTPSHQVTQMGQEVILRCVPISNHLYFYWYRQILGQKVEFLVSFYNNEISEKSEIFDDQFSVERPDGSNFTLKIRSTKLEDSAMYFCASSEAWLAGNPQETQYFGPGTRLLVL.

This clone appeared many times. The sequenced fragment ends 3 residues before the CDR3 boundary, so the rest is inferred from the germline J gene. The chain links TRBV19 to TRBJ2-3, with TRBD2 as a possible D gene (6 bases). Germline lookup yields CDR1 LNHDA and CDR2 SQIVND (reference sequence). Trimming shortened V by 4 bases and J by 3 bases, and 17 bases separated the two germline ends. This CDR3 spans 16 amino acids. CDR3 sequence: CASSNRLRDATDTQYF. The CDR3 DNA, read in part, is TGTGCCAGTAGTAATCGGCTGCGGGATGCTACAGATACG.